This note documents a single T cell receptor (beta chain) sequence. The source of the sample is a study of blood T cells in healthy people across ages. Alongside a J-beta primer mix, a sample-barcoded 5' primer served in a second PCR lasting 7 to 11 cycles. TCRdb ran MiXCR on the 5' RACE reads and lists one entry per CDR3 protein. The data contain 750,000 or so distinct CDR3 sequences, around 25% of them seen just once; the ten biggest clones take up just under 9.5%. The CDR3 extends over 11 amino acids. The germline gives CDR1 DFQATT, CDR2 SNEGSKA (reference sequence). These data were also reused for a study on T cells of mothers and their children. This second study notes: The entire RNA extract went into cDNA synthesis at approximately 1.6 ug per 15 ul. Thymic selection shapes TCR recombination output in related pairs, and it does so similarly in unrelated pairs. Related pairs of mothers and children showed slightly higher, non-significant overlap versus unrelated pairs. No persistent microchimeric T cell clones were detected.

This clonotype was sampled from a boy between 10 and 17 years old in good health. V gene TRBV20-1 combines with J gene TRBJ2-5; D unclear. The last part of the DNA fits TRBJ2-1 better; the J call may be wrong. Sequencing used blood. CDR3 in DNA: TGCAGTGCTGGAAACTACAATGAGCAGTTCTTC. Residues: CSAGNYNEQFF.